Reported below is one T cell receptor beta chain. This sample is part of a study of blood T cells in healthy people across ages. The CDR3 is 12 residues long. V shed 6 bases, J shed 7 bases, and the junction held 4 bases outside the gene matches. Germline V gene lookup returns CDR1 SNHLY and CDR2 FYNNEI. A second PCR, run for 7 to 11 cycles, used a sample-barcoded 5' primer plus a J-beta primer mix. TCRdb recomputed calls from the 5' RACE reads with MiXCR, one row per CDR3 protein. The sample lists about 730,000 distinct CDR3 sequences, approximately 43% occurring once. The material sequenced was blood. The receptor comes from a woman aged 55-75 years in good health. V and J are TRBV2 and TRBJ2-3; 7 bases are a match to TRBD1. Here the CDR3 reads CASREQGNTQYF. Here the CDR3 DNA reads TGTGCCAGCAGAGAACAGGGGAATACGCAGTATTTT. The whole variable domain, remainder taken from reference TRBV2 and TRBJ2-3, is EPEVTQTPSHQVTQMGQEVILRCVPISNHLYFYWYRQILGQKVEFLVSFYNNEISEKSEIFDDQFSVERPDGSNFTLKIRSTKLEDSAMYFCASREQGNTQYFGPGTRLTVL.